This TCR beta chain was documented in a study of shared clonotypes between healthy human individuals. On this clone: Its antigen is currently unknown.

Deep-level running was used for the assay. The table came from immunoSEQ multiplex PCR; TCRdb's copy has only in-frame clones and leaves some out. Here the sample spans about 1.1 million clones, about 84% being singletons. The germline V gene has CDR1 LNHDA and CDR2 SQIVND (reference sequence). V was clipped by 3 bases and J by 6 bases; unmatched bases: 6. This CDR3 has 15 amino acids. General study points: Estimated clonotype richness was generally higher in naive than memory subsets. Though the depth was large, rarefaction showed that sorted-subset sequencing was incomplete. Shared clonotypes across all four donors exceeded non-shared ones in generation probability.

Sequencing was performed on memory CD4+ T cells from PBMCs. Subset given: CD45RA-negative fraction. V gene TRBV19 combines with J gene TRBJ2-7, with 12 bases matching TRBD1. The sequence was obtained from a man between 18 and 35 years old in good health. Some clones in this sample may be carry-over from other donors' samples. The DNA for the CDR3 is TGTGCCAGTAGTATTGGGGGACAGGGGGCTCGCGAGCAGTACTTC. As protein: CASSIGGQGAREQYF. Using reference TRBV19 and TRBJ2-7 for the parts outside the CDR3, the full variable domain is DGGITQSPKYLFRKEGQNVTLSCEQNLNHDAMYWYRQDPGQGLRLIYYSQIVNDFQKGDIAEGYSVSREKKESFPLTVTSAQKNPTAFYLCASSIGGQGAREQYFGPGTRLTVT.